The 27 T cell receptor beta chains listed next were all sequenced from one sample in a study of shared clonotypes between healthy human individuals. The assay was immunoSEQ multiplex PCR, and TCRdb's table has in-frame clones only and misses some. The table shows some 2,100,000 clones, with 90% to 95% occurring only once. Naive CD8 cells lacked CD45RO and underwent positive selection for CCR7, leaving out terminally differentiated effector memory CD45RA+ cells. The material sequenced was naive CD8+ T cells from PBMCs. The receptors derive from a man between 18 and 29 years old in good health. Some clones in this sample may be carry-over from other donors' samples.

The chain carries TRBV27 and TRBJ2-2; D is unresolved. Germline V gene data show CDR1 as MNHEY and CDR2 as SMNVEV (reference sequence). The V gene lost 5 bases and the J gene lost 2 bases, with 15 bases spanning the gap. The CDR3 has 16 amino acids. The CDR3 reads CASSPYRTANTGELFF. CDR3 DNA: TGTGCCAGCAGTCCCTACCGGACCGCTAACACCGGGGAGCTGTTTTTT.

This clone was found once. The chain uses TRBV27 and TRBJ1-2, with D unclear. Germline CDR1 MNHEY, CDR2 SMNVEV (reference sequence). Trimming took 4 bases from V and 4 from J, leaving 10 bases between them. The CDR3 spans 13 residues. In DNA form, the CDR3 reads TGTGCCAGCAGTTCGGCAGGCTTCTATGGCTACACCTTC. This sequence encodes CASSSAGFYGYTF.

The CDR3 sequence is CASSQAPPPNTGELFF. CDR3 coding DNA: TGTGCCAGCAGCCAAGCTCCTCCCCCGAACACCGGGGAGCTGTTTTTT. The chain uses TRBV14 and TRBJ2-2; D ambiguous. Germline loops: CDR1 SGHDN, CDR2 FVKESK. There are 16 residues in the CDR3. The V and J ends lost 1 base and 0 bases respectively, with 9 bases between them.

The chain couples TRBV27 to TRBJ1-1; unclear D gene. The CDR3 runs 14 residues. V lost 3 bases and J 7 bases, leaving 15 bases between the germline ends. CDR1 is MNHEY and CDR2 is SMNVEV in the germline V gene (reference sequence). CDR3 sequence: CASSFGQALGEAFF. CDR3 DNA: TGTGCCAGCAGTTTCGGGCAGGCCTTGGGTGAAGCTTTCTTT.

The V gene is TRBV6-5, the J gene TRBJ2-5; D ambiguous. The CDR3 runs 14 residues. The ends were cut back, 5 bases at V and 1 base at J, with 11 bases in the middle. Germline V lookup: CDR1 MNHEY, CDR2 SVGAGI. The CDR3 nucleotides read TGTGCCAGCAGTCGTTCGGCAACCCAAGAGACCCAGTACTTC. As protein: CASSRSATQETQYF.

The V gene is TRBV4-1, the J gene TRBJ2-3, with TRBD2 as a possible D gene (5 bases). Germline values: CDR1 MGHRA, CDR2 YSYEKL. CDR3 length equals 16 residues. V was trimmed by 0 bases and J by 0 bases, leaving 10 bases between them. CDR3 sequence reads: CASSQDLTGSTDTQYF. Here the CDR3 DNA reads TGCGCCAGCAGCCAAGATCTAACGGGGAGCACAGATACGCAGTATTTT.

This clone showed up just once. The chain links TRBV4-1 to TRBJ1-1; D remains unclear. The CDR3 loop spans 11 amino acids. Trimming removed 10 bases at V and 1 base at J, with 7 bases between. The V gene's germline CDR1 is MGHRA and CDR2 YSYEKL. CDR3: CATQKNTEAFF. The CDR3 coding sequence is TGCGCCACCCAGAAGAACACTGAAGCTTTCTTT.

The chain has TRBV9 and TRBJ2-7; D is tentatively TRBD1 or TRBD2 (7 bases each). The CDR3 sequence is 14 residues long. V lost 6 bases, J lost 2 bases, and 15 bases lay in between. The V gene's germline CDR1 is SGDLS and CDR2 YYNGEE. As DNA, the CDR3 is TGTGCCAGCAACCAGGGGGGGGAAGCCTACGAGCAGTACTTC. Translated, it gives CASNQGGEAYEQYF. Complete variable domain (other parts from reference TRBV9 and TRBJ2-7): DSGVTQTPKHLITATGQRVTLRCSPRSGDLSVYWYQQSLDQGLQFLIQYYNGEERAKGNILERFSAQQFPDLHSELNLSSLELGDSALYFCASNQGGEAYEQYFGPGTRLTVT.

In the case of this clone: Distinct nucleotide sequences in the sample also encode this CDR3. The chain joins TRBV7-6 to TRBJ2-7; TRBD1 or TRBD2 may be the D gene (5 bases each). Between the trimmed V and J ends, which lost 1 base and 6 bases, there was a span of 10 bases. This CDR3 contains 13 residues. The germline gives CDR1 SGHVS, CDR2 FNYEAQ. The CDR3 DNA is TGTGCCAGCAGCTTAGGGGCCGGGACCGAGCAGTACTTC. It yields the protein CASSLGAGTEQYF.

The J gene is TRBJ1-2, the V gene TRBV6-1; the D gene is possibly TRBD1 (5 bases). Germline V CDR1 and CDR2: MNHNS, SASEGT. V lost 4 bases and J 6 bases, leaving 18 bases between the germline ends. The CDR3 contains 15 residues. The CDR3 reads CASSVYRLGGDGYTF. The CDR3 DNA is TGTGCCAGCAGTGTATACCGCCTGGGGGGGGATGGCTACACCTTC.

The J gene is TRBJ2-5, the V gene TRBV28; TRBD1 matches 9 bases. The CDR3 contains 15 residues. CDR1 MDHEN and CDR2 SYDVKM come from the germline V gene. Trimming removed 5 bases from V and 2 bases from J; junction bases left unmatched: 6. The chain's CDR3 is CASSPRTGEQETQYF. The CDR3 DNA follows: TGTGCCAGCAGTCCCAGGACAGGGGAGCAAGAGACCCAGTACTTC. Filled out from reference TRBV28 and TRBJ2-5, the complete variable domain reads DVKVTQSSRYLVKRTGEKVFLECVQDMDHENMFWYRQDPGLGLRLIYFSYDVKMKEKGDIPEGYSVSREKKERFSLILESASTNQTSMYLCASSPRTGEQETQYFGPGTRLLVL.

The V call is TRBV9, the J call TRBJ2-5; TRBD2 matches at 7 bases. Germline values: CDR1 SGDLS, CDR2 YYNGEE. This CDR3 has 15 residues. V shed 5 bases, J shed 2 bases, and the junction held 9 bases outside the gene matches. CDR3: CASRPGTTIQETQYF. The CDR3 DNA sequence: TGTGCCAGCAGACCCGGGACTACCATTCAAGAGACCCAGTACTTC.

The chain uses TRBV7-2 and TRBJ1-5; possibly TRBD1 for D (5 bases). CDR1 SGHTA and CDR2 FQGNSA come from the germline V gene. The V gene lost 5 bases and the J gene lost 0 bases, with 14 bases spanning the gap. The CDR3 is 16 amino acids. The CDR3 spells CASSPPGADSNQPQHF. The CDR3 nucleotides are TGTGCCAGCAGCCCCCCCGGGGCAGATAGCAATCAGCCCCAGCATTTT.

This clone is a singleton in its sample. The genes are TRBV27 and TRBJ1-6; D might be TRBD1 (5 bases). Germline CDR1 MNHEY, CDR2 SMNVEV (reference sequence). Deletions cut 3 bases from V and 9 bases from J, with 15 bases between. The CDR3 covers 15 residues. The CDR3 coding sequence is TGTGCCAGCAGTTTTGGGGCAGGGAGAGGTTCACCCCTCCACTTT. As protein: CASSFGAGRGSPLHF.

The rearrangement links TRBV5-4 to TRBJ2-7; D is undetermined. The CDR3 covers 13 residues. V lost 0 bases and J lost 2, with 6 bases in between. The germline V gene has CDR1 SGHNT and CDR2 YYREEE (reference sequence). Written as DNA, the CDR3 is TGTGCCAGCAGCTTGGATCCGACCTACGAGCAGTACTTC. Translated, it gives CASSLDPTYEQYF.

The gene calls are TRBV7-8 and TRBJ2-3; D gene uncertain. The germline V and J ends were trimmed by 4 bases and 0 bases, with 14 bases remaining between them. The CDR3 runs to 16 residues. From germline, CDR1 is SGHVS and CDR2 FQNEAQ. Here the CDR3 reads CASSSLSAQSTDTQYF. Here the CDR3 DNA reads TGTGCCAGCAGCTCCTTATCTGCCCAGAGCACAGATACGCAGTATTTT.

The chain recombines TRBV19 with TRBJ2-7; 9 bases align to TRBD2. Germline values: CDR1 LNHDA, CDR2 SQIVND (reference sequence). Germline trimming cut 3 bases from V and 1 base from J; bases unmatched to any gene: 4. CDR3 size: 15 residues. CDR3 coding DNA: TGTGCCAGTAGTATCATAGCGGGGGATTCCTACGAGCAGTACTTC. This translates into CASSIIAGDSYEQYF.

As to this clone: Other DNA sequences in the same sample also yield this CDR3. The J gene is TRBJ2-7, the V gene TRBV27; 10 bases map to TRBD1. This CDR3 has 14 amino acids. Germline V gene sequence: CDR1 MNHEY, CDR2 SMNVEV (reference sequence). J gave up 2 bases and V 3 bases, and 1 base lay outside the gene matches. CDR3 in amino acids: CASSFGTGAYEQYF. DNA of the CDR3: TGTGCCAGCAGTTTTGGGACAGGGGCCTACGAGCAGTACTTC.

In this sample, this clone turned up a few times. This chain uses TRBV30 with TRBJ1-2; 10 bases align to TRBD1. Germline-derived CDR1 and CDR2 are GTSNPN and SVGIG (reference sequence). The CDR3 is 15 amino acids. The V and J ends lost 3 bases and 8 bases, in that order; junction bases with no gene match: 12. This CDR3 is CAWRPRTGGRYGYTF. CDR3 coding DNA: TGTGCCTGGAGGCCTCGGACAGGGGGGAGGTACGGCTACACCTTC.

In this sample, this clone turned up once. V gene TRBV10-1 combines with J gene TRBJ1-1; 8 nucleotides agree with TRBD1. V dropped 0 bases and J dropped 5; count of bases not matched to a gene: 5. Per the germline V gene, CDR1 is WNHNN and CDR2 is SYGVQD (reference sequence). The CDR3 totals 15 residues. CDR3 region: CASSESRQGATEAFF. CDR3 DNA: TGCGCCAGCAGTGAGTCGAGGCAGGGGGCAACTGAAGCTTTCTTT.

The chain uses TRBV9 and TRBJ1-5; 8 nucleotides line up with TRBD1. V trimming: 3 bases; J trimming: 7 bases; junction bases outside the gene matches: 6. Germline loops: CDR1 SGDLS, CDR2 YYNGEE. This CDR3 has 14 amino acids. CDR3 region: CASSADRVGQPQHF. The CDR3 DNA sequence: TGTGCCAGCAGCGCGGACAGGGTAGGACAGCCCCAGCATTTT.

The chain uses TRBV9 and TRBJ2-5; D gene unclear. The V and J ends lost 0 bases and 5 bases respectively, with 8 bases between them. The CDR3 extends over 13 amino acids. CDR1 SGDLS and CDR2 YYNGEE come from the germline V gene. The CDR3 DNA sequence: TGTGCCAGCAGCGTAGTCCCGAAGGAGACCCAGTACTTC. Its protein is CASSVVPKETQYF.

The V gene is TRBV2, the J gene TRBJ2-7; 11 bases align to TRBD2. The germline V gene has CDR1 SNHLY and CDR2 FYNNEI. V lost 3 bases and J lost 3; bases outside the gene matches: 13. The CDR3 length is 18 residues. In nucleotides, the CDR3 is TGTGCCAGCAGTGACCTCCTACTACTAGCGGGGGAGGGCTACGAGCAGTACTTC. Its translation is CASSDLLLLAGEGYEQYF.

V gene TRBV4-3 combines with J gene TRBJ2-7; D possibly matches TRBD1 or TRBD2 (6 bases each). The CDR3 length is 15 residues. Germline lookup yields CDR1 LGHNA and CDR2 YSLEER. V was trimmed by 0 bases and J by 3 bases, leaving 12 bases between them. The CDR3, as DNA: TGCGCCAGCAGCCAAGACGGAGGGGGGTTCTACGAGCAGTACTTC. It is translated as CASSQDGGGFYEQYF.

J is TRBJ2-7 and V is TRBV14; TRBD2 agrees at 8 bases. V lost 2 bases, J lost 7 bases, and 10 bases stayed unmatched. This CDR3 comprises 15 residues. Germline loops: CDR1 SGHDN, CDR2 FVKESK. DNA of the CDR3: TGTGCCAGCAGCCAATATCGAGGACCGGGGGGGGAGCAGTACTTC. This gives the protein CASSQYRGPGGEQYF.

V usage is TRBV7-8 and J usage is TRBJ1-4; 9 bases match TRBD1. The junction had 8 bases not matched to a gene; V was cut back by 5 bases and J by 10 bases. CDR1 is SGHVS, CDR2 FQNEAQ, per germline. The CDR3 consists of 14 residues. The CDR3 is CASSLDRGSAKLFF. As DNA, the CDR3 is TGTGCCAGCAGCCTGGACAGGGGAAGTGCAAAACTGTTTTTT. The whole variable domain, remainder taken from reference TRBV7-8 and TRBJ1-4, is GAGVSQSPRYKVAKRGQDVALRCDPISGHVSLFWYQQALGQGPEFLTYFQNEAQLDKSGLPSDRFFAERPEGSVSTLKIQRTQQEDSAVYLCASSLDRGSAKLFFGSGTQLSVL.

The chain couples TRBV9 to TRBJ1-2, with 9 bases fitting TRBD1. Germline lookup yields CDR1 SGDLS and CDR2 YYNGEE. The CDR3 contains 15 residues. The ends lost 4 bases at V and 2 bases at J; junction bases unmatched: 6. The CDR3: CASSRGQGSNYGYTF. CDR3 coding DNA: TGTGCCAGCAGCCGAGGACAGGGGAGCAACTATGGCTACACCTTC.